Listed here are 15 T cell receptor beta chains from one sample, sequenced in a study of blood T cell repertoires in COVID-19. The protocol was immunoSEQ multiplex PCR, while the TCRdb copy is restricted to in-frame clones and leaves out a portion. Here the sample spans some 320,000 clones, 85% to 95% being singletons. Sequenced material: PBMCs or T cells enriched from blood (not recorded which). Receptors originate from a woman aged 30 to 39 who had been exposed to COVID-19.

The CDR3 is CASSYGGTGTRGGYTF. CDR3 sequence (DNA): TGTGCCAGCAGTTACGGCGGGACAGGGACTAGAGGTGGCTACACCTTC. The chain uses TRBV6-5 and TRBJ1-2; 9 nucleotides agree with TRBD1. V shed 2 bases, J shed 7 bases, and the junction held 11 bases outside the gene matches. This CDR3 is 16 amino acids long. Germline CDR1 is MNHEY and CDR2 is SVGAGI.

The CDR3 region is CASNPVTANYGYTF. The CDR3 bases are TGCGCCAGCAACCCCGTCACTGCAAACTATGGCTACACCTTC. This chain joins TRBV5-1 and TRBJ1-2; no reliable D call. Trimming removed 6 bases at V and 2 bases at J, with 14 bases between. The germline CDR1 and CDR2 sequences are SGHRS and YFSETQ. This CDR3 is built from 14 residues.

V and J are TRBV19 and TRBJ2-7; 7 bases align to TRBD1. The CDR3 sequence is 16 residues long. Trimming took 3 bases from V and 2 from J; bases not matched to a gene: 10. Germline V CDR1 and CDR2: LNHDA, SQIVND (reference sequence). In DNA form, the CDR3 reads TGTGCCAGTAGTATCTCTCTCCGGACAGGACCCTACGAGCAGTACTTC. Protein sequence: CASSISLRTGPYEQYF.

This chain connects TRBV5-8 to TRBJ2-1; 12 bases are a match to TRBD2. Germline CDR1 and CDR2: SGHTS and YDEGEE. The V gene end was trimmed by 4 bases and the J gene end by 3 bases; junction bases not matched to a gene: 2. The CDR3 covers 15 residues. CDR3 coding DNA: TGTGCCAGCAGCCCGGGACTAGCGGGCTACAATGAGCAGTTCTTC. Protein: CASSPGLAGYNEQFF.

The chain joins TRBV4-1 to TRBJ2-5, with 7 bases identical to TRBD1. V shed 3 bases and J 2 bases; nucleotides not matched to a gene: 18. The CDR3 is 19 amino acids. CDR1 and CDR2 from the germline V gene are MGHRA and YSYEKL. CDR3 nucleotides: TGCGCCAGCAGCCAGATACCTTCGTATGGGACAGCCAATCAAGAGACCCAGTACTTC. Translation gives CASSQIPSYGTANQETQYF.

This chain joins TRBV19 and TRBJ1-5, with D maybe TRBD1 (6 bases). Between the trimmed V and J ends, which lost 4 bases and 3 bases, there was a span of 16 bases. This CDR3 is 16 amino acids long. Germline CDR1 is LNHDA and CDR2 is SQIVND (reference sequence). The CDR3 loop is CASSNPGQGYNQPQHF. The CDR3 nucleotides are TGTGCCAGTAGTAACCCCGGGCAGGGGTACAATCAGCCCCAGCATTTT.

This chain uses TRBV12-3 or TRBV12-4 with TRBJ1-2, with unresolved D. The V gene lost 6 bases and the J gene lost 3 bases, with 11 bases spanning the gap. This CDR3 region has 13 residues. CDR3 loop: CASSPDIYYGYTF. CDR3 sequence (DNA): TGTGCCAGCAGCCCCGACATATACTATGGCTACACCTTC.

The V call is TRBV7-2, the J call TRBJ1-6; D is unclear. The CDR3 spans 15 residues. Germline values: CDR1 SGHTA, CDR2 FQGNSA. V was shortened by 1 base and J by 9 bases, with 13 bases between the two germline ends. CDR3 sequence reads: CASSLDPGLGSPLHF. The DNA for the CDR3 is TGTGCCAGCAGCTTAGACCCCGGTCTCGGTTCACCCCTCCACTTT.

The CDR3 DNA is TGCGCCAGCAAGCGCGGGGGGACCACCGGGGAGCTGTTTTTT. The encoded protein is CASKRGGTTGELFF. The chain employs TRBV5-1 and TRBJ2-2, with 8 bases matching TRBD2. The germline V gene encodes CDR1 SGHRS and CDR2 YFSETQ. V gave up 6 bases and J gave up 4 bases; unmatched junction bases: 5. The CDR3 consists of 14 residues.

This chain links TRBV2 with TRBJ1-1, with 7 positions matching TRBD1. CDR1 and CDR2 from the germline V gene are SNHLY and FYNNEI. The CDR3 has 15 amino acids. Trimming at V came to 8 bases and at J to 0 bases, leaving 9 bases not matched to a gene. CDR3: CASYKEGAVNTEAFF. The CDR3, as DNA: TGTGCCAGCTACAAAGAGGGGGCGGTGAACACTGAAGCTTTCTTT.

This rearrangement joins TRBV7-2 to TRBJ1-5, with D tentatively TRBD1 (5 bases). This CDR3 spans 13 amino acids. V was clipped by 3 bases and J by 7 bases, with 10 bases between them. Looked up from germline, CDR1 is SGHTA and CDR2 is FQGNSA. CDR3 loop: CASSLDGAQPQHF. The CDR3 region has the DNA TGTGCCAGCAGCTTGGATGGGGCCCAGCCCCAGCATTTT. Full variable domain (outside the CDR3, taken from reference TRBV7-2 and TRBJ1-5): GAGVSQSPSNKVTEKGKDVELRCDPISGHTALYWYRQSLGQGLEFLIYFQGNSAPDKSGLPSDRFSAERTGGSVSTLTIQRTQQEDSAVYLCASSLDGAQPQHFGDGTRLSIL.

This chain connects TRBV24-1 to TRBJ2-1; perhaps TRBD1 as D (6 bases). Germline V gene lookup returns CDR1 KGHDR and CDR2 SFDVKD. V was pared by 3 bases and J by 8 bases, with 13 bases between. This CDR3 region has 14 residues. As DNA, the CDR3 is TGTGCCACCAGTGATGATGCTTACAGGGATGAGCAGTTCTTC. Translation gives CATSDDAYRDEQFF.

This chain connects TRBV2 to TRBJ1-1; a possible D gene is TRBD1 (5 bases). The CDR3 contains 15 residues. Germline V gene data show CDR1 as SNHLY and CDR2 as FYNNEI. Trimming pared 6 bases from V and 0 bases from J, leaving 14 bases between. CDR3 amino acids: CASRVAGLMNTEAFF. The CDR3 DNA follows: TGTGCCAGCAGGGTGGCAGGGCTCATGAACACTGAAGCTTTCTTT. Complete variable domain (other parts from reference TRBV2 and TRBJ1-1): EPEVTQTPSHQVTQMGQEVILRCVPISNHLYFYWYRQILGQKVEFLVSFYNNEISEKSEIFDDQFSVERPDGSNFTLKIRSTKLEDSAMYFCASRVAGLMNTEAFFGQGTRLTVV.

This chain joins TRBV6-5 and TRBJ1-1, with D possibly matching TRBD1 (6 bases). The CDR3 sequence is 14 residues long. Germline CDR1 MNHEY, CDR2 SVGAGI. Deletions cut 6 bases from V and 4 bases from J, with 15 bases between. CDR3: CASSPRGAVTEAFF. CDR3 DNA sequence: TGTGCCAGCAGCCCCCGGGGGGCGGTCACTGAAGCTTTCTTT.

CDR3 region: CASSLYRVEAGGELFF. In nucleotides, the CDR3 is TGTGCCAGCAGTTTATACAGGGTTGAGGCGGGCGGGGAGCTGTTTTTT. The genes are TRBV27 and TRBJ2-2, with a tentative D call TRBD1 (6 bases). The CDR3 has 16 residues. Germline values: CDR1 MNHEY, CDR2 SMNVEV (reference sequence). V lost 1 base and J 7 bases, leaving 16 bases between the germline ends.